The rows below give T cell receptor beta chains drawn from one sample of a study of tissue T cells after allogeneic stem cell transplantation. The protocol was immunoSEQ multiplex PCR, while the TCRdb copy is restricted to in-frame clones and leaves out a portion. The sample lists a few thousand clones; roughly three fifths were seen once. The sample was tissue from the ileum, taken at autopsy. The source of these receptors is an older male donor with lung cancer. CDR3s include the opening cysteine and the closing phenylalanine or tryptophan. The order of the fields is J gene, clone size, D gene, V gene, CDR3 protein, CDR3 DNA. A D gene is named only where the DNA matches it firmly. For some rows the clone size is stated as once, few or many, or as a class when expanded; others skip it.

>TRBJ2-7|-|TRBD2|TRBV4-2
CASSPRAGDHYEQYF
TGTGCCAGCAGCCCCAGAGCGGGGGACCACTACGAGCAGTACTTC
>TRBJ2-7|once|-|TRBV12-3/TRBV12-4
CASSLIGYEQYF
TGTGCCAGCAGTCTTATTGGGTACGAGCAGTACTTC
>TRBJ1-3|few|-|TRBV28
CASSTWTASSGNTIYF
TGTGCCAGCAGTACGTGGACTGCCTCCTCTGGAAACACCATATATTTT
>TRBJ2-1|few|-|TRBV27
CASAARAGSYNEQFF
TGTGCCAGCGCCGCGAGAGCCGGATCCTACAATGAGCAGTTCTTC
>TRBJ2-7|medium-sized|-|TRBV6-5
CASSPGGEQYF
TGTGCCAGCAGTCCTGGGGGGGAGCAGTACTTC
>TRBJ2-1|-|TRBD2|TRBV7-3
CASSPGTSGRGEQFF
TGTGCCAGCAGCCCTGGGACTAGCGGGAGAGGTGAGCAGTTCTTC
>TRBJ2-2|-|-|TRBV28
CASSLGHTNTGELFF
TGTGCCAGCAGTTTGGGCCATACGAACACCGGGGAGCTGTTTTTT
>TRBJ1-4|-|-|TRBV30
CAWSVKGYEKLFF
TGTGCCTGGAGTGTAAAAGGGTACGAAAAACTGTTTTTT
>TRBJ1-2|-|-|TRBV14
CASSQDMGRNYGYTF
TGTGCCAGCAGCCAAGATATGGGCCGTAACTATGGCTACACCTTC
>TRBJ2-1|few|-|TRBV7-2
CASSLQDRIGNEQFF
TGTGCCAGCAGCCTACAGGATAGAATTGGCAATGAGCAGTTCTTC
>TRBJ2-1|-|TRBD1|TRBV19
CASSEDRGHDEQFF
TGTGCCAGTAGTGAGGACAGGGGGCATGATGAGCAGTTCTTC
>TRBJ2-5|-|-|TRBV5-4
CASSLDSIGAQYF
TGTGCCAGCAGCTTGGACTCGATTGGGGCCCAGTACTTC
>TRBJ1-6|few|-|TRBV2
CANRDGRSSYNSPLHF
TGTGCCAACCGGGACGGAAGAAGCTCCTATAATTCACCCCTCCACTTT
>TRBJ2-7|-|TRBD1|TRBV19
CASRASLTGDEQYF
TGTGCCAGTAGAGCCTCTTTAACAGGGGACGAGCAGTACTTC
>TRBJ2-1|-|TRBD2|TRBV19
CASSIWGTSGYNEQFF
TGTGCCAGTAGTATATGGGGGACTAGTGGTTACAATGAGCAGTTCTTC
>TRBJ2-1|few|-|TRBV7-7
CASSLDRNNEQFF
TGTGCCAGCAGCTTAGACAGGAACAATGAGCAGTTCTTC
>TRBJ2-5|-|-|TRBV3-1/TRBV3-2
CASSQVGADKETQYF
TGTGCCAGCAGCCAAGTGGGCGCGGATAAAGAGACCCAGTACTTC
>TRBJ2-3|medium-sized|-|TRBV27
CASRISTDTQYF
TGTGCCAGCAGAATCAGCACAGATACGCAGTATTTT
>TRBJ2-2|-|TRBD1|TRBV12-5
CASGAVLGQGGAGELFF
TGTGCTAGTGGTGCCGTTCTAGGACAGGGGGGTGCCGGGGAGCTGTTTTTT
>TRBJ1-1|-|-|TRBV10-3
CAISENGQTNTEAFF
TGTGCCATCAGTGAGAACGGACAGACGAACACTGAAGCTTTCTTT
>TRBJ1-3|few|-|TRBV6-5
CASNVQNSLGNTIYF
TGTGCCAGCAACGTACAGAACAGCCTTGGAAACACCATATATTTT
>TRBJ2-1|large|-|TRBV5-1
CASSSSVDEQFF
TGCGCCAGCAGCTCCTCGGTTGATGAGCAGTTCTTC
>TRBJ2-1|-|-|TRBV10-3
CAIQAPSYNEQFF
TGTGCCATCCAGGCCCCATCCTACAATGAGCAGTTCTTC
>TRBJ1-5|-|-|TRBV6-5
CASPRDRRRQPQHF
TGTGCCAGCCCTCGTGACCGGCGTCGTCAGCCCCAGCATTTT
>TRBJ2-5|once|-|TRBV7-3
CASSTVPQETQYF
TGTGCCAGCTCGACAGTCCCCCAAGAGACCCAGTACTTC
>TRBJ2-3|few|TRBD1|TRBV6-2/TRBV6-3
CASSYSNRGLRTTDTQYF
TGTGCCAGCAGTTACTCAAACAGGGGGCTGAGGACGACAGATACGCAGTATTTT
>TRBJ1-1|-|-|TRBV3-1/TRBV3-2
CASWEGRLNTEAFF
TGTGCCAGTTGGGAGGGCAGATTAAACACTGAAGCTTTCTTT
>TRBJ2-2|few|-|TRBV6-6
CASSPSSRGEANTGELFF
TGTGCCAGCAGTCCGAGTTCCAGGGGAGAGGCGAACACCGGGGAGCTGTTTTTT
>TRBJ1-1|large|-|TRBV6-5
CASSPHGRGAAFF
TGTGCCAGCAGTCCACACGGGAGGGGAGCGGCTTTCTTT
>TRBJ2-5|-|-|TRBV24-1
CATSDLSGAGVGETQYF
TGTGCCACCAGTGATTTGAGTGGGGCAGGGGTTGGGGAGACCCAGTACTTC
>TRBJ1-3|few|-|TRBV18
CASSPPRDSGNTIYF
TGTGCCAGCTCACCACCTAGGGACTCTGGAAACACCATATATTTT
>TRBJ2-1|-|-|TRBV6-5
CASSYSTGKNNEQFF
TGTGCCAGCAGTTACTCAACAGGGAAGAACAATGAGCAGTTCTTC
>TRBJ1-2|few|-|TRBV18
CASSLADSRFNYGYTF
TGTGCCAGCTCACTTGCCGACAGTCGCTTTAACTATGGCTACACCTTC
>TRBJ2-3|few|-|TRBV4-2
CASSQSRQGRQYF
TGTGCCAGCAGCCAAAGCCGGCAGGGAAGGCAGTATTTT
>TRBJ1-5|large|-|TRBV21-1
CATSRDRGRGDQPQHF
TGTGCCACCTCCCGGGACAGGGGGCGCGGAGATCAGCCCCAGCATTTT